This section outlines one T cell receptor (beta chain) sequence together with its context. This record comes from a study of OX40 agonist ivuxolimab in advanced cancers. CDR3 length: 12 amino acids. The V end lost 4 bases, the J end lost 1 base, and 4 bases lay between the germline ends. Germline V gene sequence: CDR1 SGHRS, CDR2 YFSETQ. Profiling relied on immunoSEQ multiplex PCR, and the TCRdb table lists in-frame clones only, not all of them. The table lists tens of thousands of clones, approximately 86% of them singletons. The gene calls are TRBV5-1 and TRBJ2-3; D not resolved. This TCR derives from an adult with an advanced solid tumor such as melanoma, head and neck, liver or kidney cancer. This specimen was CD4+ or CD8+ T cells sorted from blood, taken in a trial of the OX40 agonist ivuxolimab. The CDR3 region has the DNA TGCGCCAGCAGCCCGGGCACAGATACGCAGTATTTT. Its translation is CASSPGTDTQYF.